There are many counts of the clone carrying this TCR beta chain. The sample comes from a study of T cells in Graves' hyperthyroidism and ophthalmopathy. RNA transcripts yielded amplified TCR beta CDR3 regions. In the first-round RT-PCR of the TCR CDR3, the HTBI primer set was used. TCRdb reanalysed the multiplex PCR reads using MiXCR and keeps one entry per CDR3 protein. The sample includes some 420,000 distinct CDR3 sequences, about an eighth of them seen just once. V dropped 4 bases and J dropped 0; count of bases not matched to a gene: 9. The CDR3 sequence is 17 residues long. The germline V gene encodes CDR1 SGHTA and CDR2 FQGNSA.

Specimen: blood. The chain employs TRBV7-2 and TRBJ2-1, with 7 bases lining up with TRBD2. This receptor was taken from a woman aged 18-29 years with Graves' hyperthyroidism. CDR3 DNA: TGTGCCAGCAGCTCCCTCCGCGGGAGCCACTCCTACAATGAGCAGTTCTTC. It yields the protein CASSSLRGSHSYNEQFF. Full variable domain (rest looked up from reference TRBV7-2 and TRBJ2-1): GAGVSQSPSNKVTEKGKDVELRCDPISGHTALYWYRQSLGQGLEFLIYFQGNSAPDKSGLPSDRFSAERTGGSVSTLTIQRTQQEDSAVYLCASSSLRGSHSYNEQFFGPGTRLTVL.